This entry describes one T cell receptor (beta chain). Its antigen is currently unknown. The time point was: week 11, during vaccination. In every dose of vaccine, 300 ug of mutant IDH1 20-mer peptide was given alongside topical imiquimod. The CDR3 is made up of 16 amino acids. Per germline, CDR1 LNHNV and CDR2 YYDKDF (reference sequence). V was pared by 3 bases and J by 0 bases, with 11 bases between. Generated by immunoSEQ multiplex PCR, the TCRdb table keeps only in-frame clones and is missing some. In the table there are tens of thousands of clones, 65% to 85% of which are singletons. The sample comes from a study of a mutant IDH1 vaccine in newly diagnosed glioma. Study summary: The vaccination schedule gave patients eight doses in weeks 1, 3, 5, 7, 11, 15, 19 and 23.

Study-wide findings and caveats: No link was apparently found between pseudoprogression and changes in top peripheral T cell clonotypes. 93.3% of patients showed vaccine-induced immune responses across multiple MHC alleles.

The sequencing used PBMCs, collected from a glioma patient whose treatment included an IDH1 peptide vaccine. The TCR was taken from a woman in her forties or fifties with glioma. The rearrangement links TRBV15 to TRBJ1-4; the D gene is possibly TRBD1 (5 bases). CDR3 coding DNA: TGTGCCACCAGCAGGGGTGACAGTTCAACTAATGAAAAACTGTTTTTT. Its protein is CATSRGDSSTNEKLFF.